This TCR beta chain stems from a study of blood T cell repertoires in COVID-19. Study background: From the United States, Italy and Spain came samples of acute and convalescent COVID-19. Nucleic acid was either cDNA or gDNA, and it came from T cells, B-cell-depleted T cells, or PBMCs.

Germline values: CDR1 SNHLY, CDR2 FYNNEI. V was trimmed by 2 bases and J by 6 bases, leaving 17 bases between them. This CDR3 contains 15 residues. In the original workflow: Nucleated cell counts were estimated from reference gene primer amplification. TCRdb keeps only in-frame clones here, not all; method: immunoSEQ multiplex PCR. That table gives V, J and clone size, and the DNA gave D and trimming. The repertoire has about 190,000 clones, around four fifths of them found once; the top ten carry less than 20%. The chain recombines TRBV2 with TRBJ2-7; tentatively, D is TRBD2 (5 bases). This sequence was found in a human donor in a cohort sampled during active COVID-19. The sequenced material came from peripheral blood. The CDR3 sequence: CASSELPGMASEQYF. The CDR3 nucleotides are TGTGCCAGCAGTGAACTACCGGGGATGGCTTCCGAGCAGTACTTC.